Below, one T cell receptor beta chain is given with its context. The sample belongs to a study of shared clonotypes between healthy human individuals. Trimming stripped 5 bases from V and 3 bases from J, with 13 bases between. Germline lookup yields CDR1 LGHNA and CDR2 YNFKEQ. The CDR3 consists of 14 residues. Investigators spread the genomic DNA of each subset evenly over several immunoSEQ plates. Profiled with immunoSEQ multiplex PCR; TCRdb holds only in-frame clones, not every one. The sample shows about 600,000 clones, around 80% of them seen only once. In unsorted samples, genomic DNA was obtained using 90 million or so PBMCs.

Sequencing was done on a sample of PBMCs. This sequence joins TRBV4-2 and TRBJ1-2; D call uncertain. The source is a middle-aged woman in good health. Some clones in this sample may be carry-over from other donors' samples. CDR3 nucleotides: TGTGCCAGCAGCAGTAGGAGGAGGGACTATGGCTACACCTTC. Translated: CASSSRRRDYGYTF.